The clone carrying this T cell receptor beta chain was recorded a few times. The repertoire was sequenced with immunoSEQ multiplex PCR; TCRdb's copy has only in-frame clones and lacks some. The sample holds 150,000 to 200,000 clones, approximately 80% seen once. This sample is part of a study of blood T cell repertoires in COVID-19. Study overall: The analysed material was cDNA or gDNA that came from T cells, B-cell-depleted T cells, or PBMCs.

The junction had 10 bases not matched to a gene; V was cut back by 4 bases and J by 0 bases. CDR3 length: 17 residues. Germline lookup yields CDR1 LNHDA and CDR2 SQIVND (reference sequence). The specimen was peripheral blood. V usage is TRBV19 and J usage is TRBJ1-1, with TRBD1 matching 8 bases. The receptor was isolated from a man between 60 and 70 years old with acute or convalescent COVID-19. The CDR3 coding sequence is TGTGCCAGTAGTACGGGGACAGGCCGGAGCATGAACACTGAAGCTTTCTTT. This gives the protein CASSTGTGRSMNTEAFF.